The clone carrying this TCR beta chain was found many times. Its antigen remains unknown. This record comes from a study of T cells in Graves' hyperthyroidism and ophthalmopathy. Study-level results: Most thyroid clonotypes expanded above 0.001 appeared in blood too.

From RNA transcripts, TCR beta CDR3 regions were amplified. The TCR CDR3 first-round RT-PCR relied on the HTBI primer set. TCRdb called the multiplex PCR reads again in MiXCR, with one record for every CDR3 protein. The repertoire holds around 240,000 distinct CDR3 sequences, with 14% to 15% as singletons. CDR3 length: 13 residues. Germline V gene lookup returns CDR1 SGDLS and CDR2 YYNGEE. With V trimmed by 4 bases and J by 6 bases, 6 bases remained unmatched. The clonotype comes from a woman aged 40-49 years with Graves' hyperthyroidism that later progressed to Graves' ophthalmopathy. Sequencing input: blood. The chain joins TRBV9 to TRBJ2-5; 7 bases match TRBD2. CDR3 region: CASSPPGGKTQYF. CDR3 coding DNA: TGTGCCAGCAGCCCCCCGGGAGGCAAGACCCAGTACTTC.